This is a list of T cell receptor beta chains from one sample in a study of CD8 T cells in ankylosing spondylitis. TCRdb re-called the 5' RACE reads through MiXCR, storing one row per CDR3 protein. The table has approximately 300,000 distinct CDR3 sequences, roughly 8% seen once. Sequencing was done on a sample of blood, either unsorted or a sorted T cell fraction (not recorded which). The receptors shown here come from a male donor with ankylosing spondylitis. CDR3s include the opening cysteine and the closing phenylalanine or tryptophan. The order of the fields is V gene, J gene, D gene, clone size, CDR3 DNA, CDR3 protein. The D gene is left open where the match is weak. A row's size may be missing; if present it is once, few, many or a size class.

>TRBV7-3|TRBJ2-1|TRBD2|NA
TGTGCCAGCAGCTTAAGGGCCGGACTAGCCTACAATGAGCAGTTCTTC
CASSLRAGLAYNEQFF
>TRBV6-1|TRBJ1-1|NA|few
TGTGCCAGCAGTGGGGGAGCAGCCCTACACACTGAAGCTTTCTTT
CASSGGAALHTEAFF
>TRBV12-3/TRBV12-4|TRBJ1-6|NA|many
TGTGCCAGCAGCCAAGCGGGACATAGTAATTCACCCCTCCACTTT
CASSQAGHSNSPLHF
>TRBV7-2|TRBJ2-3|NA|NA
TGTGCCAGCAGCTTAGTGGACTCCGATAGGGCAGATACGCAGTATTTT
CASSLVDSDRADTQYF
>TRBV4-2|TRBJ2-5|TRBD1|NA
TGTGCCAGCAGCCACAGCGACAGGGGTGAGACCCAGTACTTC
CASSHSDRGETQYF
>TRBV9|TRBJ2-3|NA|many
TGTGCCAGCAGCGATCAGGGTAGCACAGATACGCAGTATTTT
CASSDQGSTDTQYF
>TRBV18|TRBJ2-2|NA|NA
TGTGCCAGCTCACCACTAGGAGTTCCGAACACCGGGGAGCTGTTTTTT
CASSPLGVPNTGELFF
>TRBV5-1|TRBJ2-1|TRBD1|few
TGCGCCAGCAGCTCCCAAGGGACAGTGAACTTTAATGAGCAGTTCTTC
CASSSQGTVNFNEQFF
>TRBV5-6|TRBJ2-3|NA|few
TGTGCCAGCAGCTATCCGGGACACTCTAGCACAGATACGCAGTATTTT
CASSYPGHSSTDTQYF
>TRBV7-2|TRBJ2-4|NA|many
TGTGCCAGCAGTCCAGGGATTGGCAAAAACATTCAGTACTTC
CASSPGIGKNIQYF
>TRBV20-1|TRBJ2-2|NA|few
TGCAGTGCTAGAGTTACAAACACCGGGGAGCTGTTTTTT
CSARVTNTGELFF
>TRBV4-2|TRBJ1-2|TRBD1|few
TGTGCCAGCAGCCAAGGGACAGGGGCTTATGGCTACACCTTC
CASSQGTGAYGYTF
>TRBV18|TRBJ1-4|NA|few
TGTGCCAGCTCACCACTGGGACCGGAGGAACTGTTTTTT
CASSPLGPEELFF
>TRBV6-5|TRBJ2-2|NA|few
TGTGCCAGCAGTTACGGGGGCGGGGAGCTGTTTTTT
CASSYGGGELFF
>TRBV5-1|TRBJ2-1|TRBD2|many
TGCGCCAGCAGCCTTCAACTAGCGGGAGGCGGGCACAATGAGCAGTTCTTC
CASSLQLAGGGHNEQFF
>TRBV7-9|TRBJ1-1|NA|many
TGTGCCAGCACTATCGGGGGCACTGAAGCTTTCTTT
CASTIGGTEAFF
>TRBV20-1|TRBJ1-5|NA|few
TGCAGTGCTAGAAGTCGAGGTATCTATCAGCCCCAGCATTTT
CSARSRGIYQPQHF
>TRBV5-1|TRBJ1-4|TRBD1|NA
TGCGCCAGCAGCTTGGGGCCCGACAGGGGACAGGGAAAACTGTTTTTT
CASSLGPDRGQGKLFF
>TRBV12-5|TRBJ1-4|TRBD1|few
TGTGCTAGTGGTGACTCCGGGACAGTTAAAAAACTGTTTTTT
CASGDSGTVKKLFF
>TRBV5-1|TRBJ2-7|TRBD2|few
TGCGCCAGCAGGGCGACTAGCGGGAGTCACTACGAGCAGTACTTC
CASRATSGSHYEQYF
>TRBV29-1|TRBJ1-2|TRBD1|few
TGCAGCGTGGAACAACAGGGGATGAGCTATGGCTACACCTTC
CSVEQQGMSYGYTF
>TRBV4-1|TRBJ2-3|TRBD2|few
TGCGCCAGCAGCCAAGATAGACTAGCGGGAGATACGCAGTATTTT
CASSQDRLAGDTQYF
>TRBV5-5|TRBJ2-1|NA|NA
TGTGCCAGCAGCTCCCGGGACTCCACCTACAATGAGCAGTTCTTC
CASSSRDSTYNEQFF
>TRBV20-1|TRBJ2-3|TRBD2|few
TGCAGTGCTAGAACCCGACTAGCGGGAGCAGATACGCAGTATTTT
CSARTRLAGADTQYF
>TRBV4-1|TRBJ2-2|NA|few
TGCGCCAGCAGCCAAGACATCAGCACCGGGGAGCTGTTTTTT
CASSQDISTGELFF
>TRBV9|TRBJ2-7|TRBD1|few
TGTGCCAGCAGCAGCGGGGACAGGGGTCACGAGCAGTACTTC
CASSSGDRGHEQYF
>TRBV20-1|TRBJ2-1|NA|NA
TGCAGTGCTAGGGGGGGTTCGAGCGGGCATGAGCAGTTCTTC
CSARGGSSGHEQFF
>TRBV20-1|TRBJ2-3|TRBD1|few
TGCAGTGCTACCACAGGGGAAATTCCTGGCACAGATACGCAGTATTTT
CSATTGEIPGTDTQYF
>TRBV4-1|TRBJ1-4|NA|NA
TGCGCCAGCAGCCAAGATCAATTGGGCGAAAAACTGTTTTTT
CASSQDQLGEKLFF
>TRBV19|TRBJ2-2|NA|NA
TGTGCCAGTAGTACGACTAGGAACACCGGGGAGCTGTTTTTT
CASSTTRNTGELFF
>TRBV7-9|TRBJ2-6|TRBD1|few
TGTGCCAGCAGCTCCGGGACAGGGGGTTCTGGGGCCAACGTCCTGACTTTC
CASSSGTGGSGANVLTF
>TRBV20-1|TRBJ2-7|NA|NA
TGCAGTGCTTGGGGCTCACCCCCCTACGAGCAGTACTTC
CSAWGSPPYEQYF
>TRBV30|TRBJ2-7|TRBD2|NA
TGTGCCTGGAGCGGCGGGAGCTACGAGCAGTACTTC
CAWSGGSYEQYF
>TRBV29-1|TRBJ2-7|TRBD1|few
TGCAGCGTTGGTAATTTTGGACAGGGGGCTTACGAGCAGTACTTC
CSVGNFGQGAYEQYF
>TRBV12-3/TRBV12-4|TRBJ2-3|TRBD2|few
TGTGCCAGCAGTTTAATCGCGGGAGGCACAGATACGCAGTATTTT
CASSLIAGGTDTQYF
>TRBV28|TRBJ1-4|NA|NA
TGTGCCAGCGGCCAAAATGAAAAACTGTTTTTT
CASGQNEKLFF
>TRBV20-1|TRBJ2-3|TRBD1|NA
TGCAGTGCTAGAGTCGGGACAGCTACTCCCGTGGATACGCAGTATTTT
CSARVGTATPVDTQYF
>TRBV20-1|TRBJ2-1|NA|few
TGCAGTGCTAGAGAGGCGGGACTCCGTTACAATGAGCAGTTCTTC
CSAREAGLRYNEQFF
>TRBV20-1|TRBJ2-4|NA|few
TGCAGTGCCCGAGGGGAGCGGAAAAACATTCAGTACTTC
CSARGERKNIQYF
>TRBV6-5|TRBJ2-5|NA|NA
TGTGCCAGCAGTTTCAGTTTCCCGACAGACCAAGAGACCCAGTACTTC
CASSFSFPTDQETQYF
>TRBV5-1|TRBJ1-4|TRBD1|many
TGCGCCAGCAGCTGGGACAGCATTAATGAAAAACTGTTTTTT
CASSWDSINEKLFF
>TRBV6-4|TRBJ2-7|NA|NA
TGTGCCAGCAGCCCTTCTCGGTCCGGCTACGAGCAGTACTTC
CASSPSRSGYEQYF
>TRBV20-1|TRBJ2-1|TRBD2|NA
TGCAGTGCCCCCTTATCTAGCGGGATCTCCTACAATGAGCAGTTCTTC
CSAPLSSGISYNEQFF
>TRBV27|TRBJ2-2|TRBD1|few
TGTGCCAGCAGTTTCCTCGACAGGGGCTGGGGGGAGCTGTTTTTT
CASSFLDRGWGELFF
>TRBV29-1|TRBJ2-7|NA|NA
TGCAGCGTAGGAACGGGACTTCCCAGCTACGAGCAGTACTTC
CSVGTGLPSYEQYF
>TRBV5-1|TRBJ2-1|NA|many
TGCGCCAGCAGCTCACGGGTTGAGCAGTTCTTC
CASSSRVEQFF
>TRBV20-1|TRBJ2-3|NA|many
TGCAGTGCTAGAGACAGGATTTCCCCCGGACGGGGGACTGGCACAGATACGCAGTATTTT
CSARDRISPGRGTGTDTQYF
>TRBV10-3|TRBJ2-7|TRBD1|many
TGTGCCATCAGTGCCCTCGGGACAGGGCCATACGAGCAGTACTTC
CAISALGTGPYEQYF
>TRBV7-8|TRBJ1-5|NA|NA
TGTGCCAGCAGCTTAGTCTCCGGTGTGGGTCAGCCCCAGCATTTT
CASSLVSGVGQPQHF
>TRBV4-2|TRBJ2-3|NA|few
TGTGCCAGCAGCCCAGGGAGCGGAACGACAGATACGCAGTATTTT
CASSPGSGTTDTQYF
>TRBV20-1|TRBJ2-7|NA|few
TGCAGTGCTAGTCAGGACTACGAGCAGTACTTC
CSASQDYEQYF
>TRBV27|TRBJ2-3|NA|few
TGTGCCAGCGGAGAAGGGGACACAGATACGCAGTATTTT
CASGEGDTDTQYF
>TRBV6-5|TRBJ2-1|TRBD2|few
TGTGCCAGCAGTTACTCATCGGGAGGCTATGAGCAGTTCTTC
CASSYSSGGYEQFF
>TRBV6-6|TRBJ2-7|NA|few
TGTGCCAGCAGTTACTCTGGTGGCGAGCAGTACTTC
CASSYSGGEQYF
>TRBV29-1|TRBJ2-2|NA|NA
TGCAGCGTCGCGGCGGGGACAAACACCGGGGAGCTGTTTTTT
CSVAAGTNTGELFF